The T cell receptor beta chain described here comes from a study of shared clonotypes between healthy human individuals (TCRdb year 2020). Study-wide context: The cohort included three men and a couple of women between 18 and 49 years of age. For each donor, CD4 naive and CD4 memory were each given three plates, CD8 naive was given two plates, and CD8 memory was given one plate. The study deeply sequenced blood TCR repertoires of five healthy adults to estimate repertoire size and the extent of clonotype sharing between individuals. Different laboratories and diverse techniques were used to prepare libraries and sequence TCR repertoires, to increase sequencing depth and limit assay-specific biases. Each donor's leukapheresis produced roughly between roughly 0.85 and 10 billion PBMCs.

Broader findings and caveats from the paper: Because the study included a small number of donors, the genetic and exposure-history diversity represented was limited. Clonotypes shared by all four sorted-subset donors showed higher generation probabilities than non-shared clonotypes. Rarefaction of sorted-subset datasets indicated incomplete sequencing despite the large sequencing depth. Sampling was restricted to blood, and TCR repertoires in tissue are likely to differ from TCR repertoires in blood. Pairwise subsampling indicated that sequencing depth was expected to affect the degree of clonotype sharing among donors. Across a handful of donors, approximately 4.6% of naive CD4, around 3.5% of naive CD8, about 2.3% of memory CD4, and approximately 0.4% of memory CD8 clonotypes were shared. Estimated clonotype richness was generally larger for naive than for memory subsets.

Using the deep immunoSEQ assay, multiplex PCR amplified TCR CDR3 regions from genomic DNA. Extracted genomic DNA from each cell subset was spread evenly across all wells of several immunoSEQ 96-well plates, with each plate serving as a replicate. For sorted subsets, roughly 200 ng genomic DNA, equal to tens of thousands of T cell genomes, was loaded into each replicate PCR. The purified libraries were quantified using a Qubit 3.0 fluorometer, sized with a Bioanalyzer 2100, and then quantified again using the KAPA Library Quantification kit. Each immunoSEQ 96-well plate was sequenced on its own single-read 150-cycle Illumina NextSeq 550 flow cell. The source study handled its data this way. Because only junctional sequences without quality scores were contained in the immunoSEQ output, filtering matching that applied to full-length reads could not be performed. Sequences were annotated with PyIR, a Python wrapper for IgBLAST v1.9, using IMGT germline references to assign V/J genes and CDR3. Reads with weak V/J assignments (E-value above 1e-6), missing CDR3, stop codons, out-of-frame junctions, or ambiguous translated residues were removed. V3J clonotypes were defined by identical inferred V gene, J gene, and CDR3 amino acid sequence. To compute the percentage overlap between repertoires, the number of shared unique clonotypes was divided by the size of the smaller repertoire. Richness of each repertoire was evaluated using RTK rarefaction, the Chao1 estimator, and Recon v2.1 estimates of unobserved clonotypes. For all TCRbeta clonotypes obtained by the gDNA method from a few donors, generation probabilities were computed with OLGA. TCRdb retrieved this table from immuneACCESS and kept in-frame rearrangements only. Not all clones are present; in checked studies, unresolved V genes account for under half, and no reason is known for the remainder. D and trimming were read from the DNA, whereas the V and J calls and clone size are those reported in that table. For this sample the table gives about 2 million clones, of which less than 95% were detected only once. The ten largest clones take up approximately 1.2% of the sample.

The CDR1 and CDR2 encoded by the germline V gene are MNHEY and SVGAGI. The CDR3 sequence holds 13 residues, the cysteine and phenylalanine included. The kept DNA is CDR3 alone, 39 bases in frame from the first base. V lost 5 bases and J lost 4 bases; the stretch between them is 11 bases long. For the CD8 naive samples, CD45RO-negative cells were positively selected for CCR7, yielding a CD45RA+CCR7+ population from which TemRA cells were excluded. The donors were healthy, HIV-negative adults with no recently reported acute infections or vaccinations. Every donor was a Caucasian adult residing in Nashville, Tennessee, USA. After blood collection by leukapheresis, PBMCs were isolated using Ficoll-Histopaque density gradient centrifugation and then cryopreserved in the vapor phase of liquid nitrogen. Analytical flow cytometry was used to check the purity and quantity of each magnetically sorted T cell population. Genomic DNA was isolated from each sorted fraction and quantified by UV absorbance on a Nanodrop 2000c.

Remarks on this clone: The specificity of this receptor is unknown. The input lacks base qualities; no much larger clone sits a single base away.

Sequencing was performed on naive CD8+ T cells sorted from blood. What this sample's cell subset or site label stands for: CD45RA+CCR7+. The chain was built from TRBV6-5 and TRBJ1-1, with the D segment identity uncertain. This TCR derives from a man aged 18 to 35 in good health. The CDR3 loop reads CASSPGESTEAFF. DNA sequence: TGTGCCAGCAGTCCCGGTGAGAGCACTGAAGCTTTCTTT.